This T cell receptor beta chain emerged from a study of regulatory T cells in long-lasting Graves disease. Study-level points and caveats: Researchers examined only peripheral blood and not thyroid tissue. Comparison showed that persistent patients shared more public clonotypes (2,741) than new patients (966). It is possible that accuracy was reduced by the small size of the sample.

V was shortened by 1 base and J by 4 bases, with 13 bases between the two germline ends. The CDR3 covers 16 residues. From germline, CDR1 is MNHEY and CDR2 SMNVEV (reference sequence). The time point: newly diagnosed GD, antithyroid drugs for less than 3 months. The TCR library used RNA extracted from PBMCs. CDR3 regions were amplified by Arm-PCR using iRepertoire HTBI primers to build TCR beta libraries. Original analysis: Analysis of the samples identified more than 60 TRBV and about 14 TRBJ segments. MiXCR, applied by TCRdb to the multiplex PCR reads, yields one record per CDR3 protein. These V and J calls derive from TCRdb rather than the authors' analysis. The sample records about 320,000 distinct CDR3 sequences, about a sixth being singletons. This clonotype was seen repeatedly, ten times or more. Antigen specificity is unknown.

The origin of this receptor is a female donor with Graves disease. This chain uses TRBV27 with TRBJ2-2; TRBD1 might be the D (6 bases). The source material was peripheral blood mononuclear cells (PBMCs), sampled at new diagnosis, from a patient treated with antithyroid drugs. CDR3 DNA: TGTGCCAGCAGTTTATACCCAGGGGCGCCCACCGGGGAGCTGTTTTTT. This gives the protein CASSLYPGAPTGELFF.